Each of the 30 T cell receptor beta chains below was sequenced from the same sample in a study of metastatic and nonmetastatic thyroid tumors. Nobody among the patients had been given any treatment before thyroid surgery. TCRdb reanalyzed the PCR reads with MiXCR. The sample lists 15,000 to 19,000 clones; 3.7% were seen once. The sample consisted of tumor tissue. These receptors all stem from a female donor with papillary thyroid cancer or a benign thyroid nodule (not recorded which). Some clones in this sample may be carry-over from other donors' samples.

This clone appeared a few times. This chain connects TRBV5-1 to TRBJ2-1; D is unresolved. The CDR3 sequence is 14 residues long. V was pared by 4 bases and J by 2 bases, with 10 bases between. The germline V gene encodes CDR1 SGHRS and CDR2 YFSETQ. The CDR3 region is CASSDDATYNEQFF. The CDR3 DNA reads TGCGCCAGCAGCGATGACGCAACCTACAATGAGCAGTTCTTC.

V gene TRBV20-1 combines with J gene TRBJ2-1; 11 bases are a match to TRBD2. Germline V gene sequence: CDR1 DFQATT, CDR2 SNEGSKA (reference sequence). The junction had 5 bases not matched to a gene; V was cut back by 7 bases and J by 6 bases. This CDR3 region has 13 residues. This CDR3 reads CSVIAGGGNEQFF. For the CDR3, the DNA is TGCAGTGTCATAGCGGGAGGGGGCAATGAGCAGTTCTTC.

This clone has only a few counts. The chain joins TRBV12-3 or TRBV12-4 to TRBJ1-5, with TRBD1 identical over 7 bases. The V and J ends lost 3 bases and 6 bases, in that order; junction bases with no gene match: 8. The CDR3 covers 15 residues. The CDR3 reads CASSFSDRAGQPQHF. The CDR3 DNA reads TGTGCCAGCAGTTTTTCCGACAGGGCCGGTCAGCCCCAGCATTTT.

V gene TRBV28 combines with J gene TRBJ1-2; the D is unclear. In germline, CDR1 is MDHEN, CDR2 SYDVKM. The CDR3 loop spans 13 amino acids. Trimming cost V 3 bases and J 1 base, with 6 bases left between them. The chain's CDR3 is CASSLDFNYGYTF. In nucleotides, the CDR3 is TGTGCCAGCAGTTTGGATTTTAACTATGGCTACACCTTC.

This clone qualifies as medium-sized (0.01 to 0.1%). The chain uses TRBV5-1 and TRBJ2-3; the match to TRBD2 covers 11 bases. V was pared by 3 bases and J by 5 bases, with 8 bases of the junction left unmatched. The CDR3 is 16 amino acids. The germline V gene has CDR1 SGHRS and CDR2 YFSETQ. CDR3 sequence: CASSSLTSGKGDTQYF. CDR3 in DNA: TGCGCCAGCAGCTCCCTGACTAGCGGGAAGGGAGATACGCAGTATTTT. The complete variable domain, with remaining parts taken from reference TRBV5-1 and TRBJ2-3, reads KAGVTQTPRYLIKTRGQQVTLSCSPISGHRSVSWYQQTPGQGLQFLFEYFSETQRNKGNFPGRFSGRQFSNSRSEMNVSTLELGDSALYLCASSSLTSGKGDTQYFGPGTRLTVL.

This clone was seen a handful of times. This may stem from a read error, because a much larger clone lies one nucleotide away. The chain employs TRBV6-2 or TRBV6-3 and TRBJ2-3, with 10 nucleotides matching TRBD2. The V gene's germline CDR1 is MNHEY and CDR2 SVGEGT. The CDR3 covers 15 residues. Germline trimming cut 4 bases from V and 0 bases from J; bases unmatched to any gene: 1. CDR3 residues: CASSSTSGSTDTQYF. CDR3 nucleotides: TGTGCCAGCAGTTCGACTAGCGGGAGCACAGATACGCAGTATTTT.

The rearrangement joins TRBV19 to TRBJ2-2; 11 positions agree with TRBD1. Per the germline V gene, CDR1 is LNHDA and CDR2 is SQIVND (reference sequence). This CDR3 has 16 residues. V trimming: 6 bases; J trimming: 6 bases; junction bases outside the gene matches: 9. Here the CDR3 reads CASRWRDRGTSGELFF. The CDR3 DNA is TGTGCCAGTAGATGGAGGGACAGGGGGACCTCCGGGGAGCTGTTTTTT.

The chain uses TRBV6-1 and TRBJ2-2, with 7 bases lining up with TRBD1. The CDR3 is made up of 15 amino acids. J gave up 7 bases and V 5 bases, and 10 bases lay outside the gene matches. Germline CDR1 MNHNS, CDR2 SASEGT. Written as DNA, the CDR3 is TGTGCCAGCAGTCCCAAACAGGGGTTTGGCGGGGAGCTGTTTTTT. It specifies CASSPKQGFGGELFF.

This clone occurred a few times. One junction end does not reproduce the germline sequence, and a read error may be involved. The genes are TRBV12-3 or TRBV12-4 and TRBJ2-2; 8 bases are shared with TRBD2. This CDR3 region has 16 residues. CDR3: CASGPPGLEGTGELFF. The DNA for the CDR3 is TGTGCCAGCGGGCCACCGGGACTAGAGGGCACCGGGGAGCTGTTCTTT.

V gene TRBV19 combines with J gene TRBJ2-7; 9 bases are shared with TRBD1. Germline CDR1 is LNHDA and CDR2 is SQIVND (reference sequence). The CDR3 has 16 residues. The V and J ends lost 4 bases and 3 bases, in that order; junction bases with no gene match: 10. Written as DNA, the CDR3 is TGTGCCAGTAGTAGGAGTTCCGGGACAGGGAACTACGAGCAGTACTTC. Its translation is CASSRSSGTGNYEQYF.

The gene calls are TRBV6-1 and TRBJ2-3; weak D call: TRBD2 (6 bases). This CDR3 is built from 14 residues. Germline V gives CDR1 MNHNS, CDR2 SASEGT. Trimming took off 7 bases at V and 2 bases at J, with 13 bases between the two ends. The CDR3 loop is CASTASDYTDTQYF. The CDR3 region has the DNA TGTGCCAGCACGGCTAGCGATTACACAGATACGCAGTATTTT.

This clone occurred a few times. The chain recombines TRBV5-1 with TRBJ1-1; tentative D call: TRBD1 (5 bases). Looked up from germline, CDR1 is SGHRS and CDR2 is YFSETQ. V lost 4 bases to trimming and J lost 3 bases, with 16 bases between them. The CDR3 has 15 amino acids. Here the CDR3 reads CASSAENRGHTEAFF. In DNA, the CDR3 is TGCGCCAGCAGCGCTGAGAACCGGGGCCACACTGAAGCTTTCTTT.

In this sample, this clone turned up a few times. The V call is TRBV7-2, the J call TRBJ2-1; 7 positions agree with TRBD1. Trimming removed 0 bases from V and 3 bases from J; junction bases left unmatched: 11. CDR3 size: 18 residues. Germline V gene data show CDR1 as SGHTA and CDR2 as FQGNSA. CDR3 bases: TGTGCCAGCAGCTTAGCTTATCCCGGGACAGAAATCTACAATGAGCAGTTCTTC. This sequence encodes CASSLAYPGTEIYNEQFF.

The J gene is TRBJ1-6, the V gene TRBV6-4; D is unclear. Germline CDR1 reads MRHNA; CDR2 reads SNTAGT. This CDR3 comprises 15 residues. V lost 4 bases and J 3 bases, leaving 10 bases between the germline ends. The CDR3 DNA sequence: TGTGCCAGCAGTGTTCTGGCGGACTATAATTCACCCCTCCACTTT. It yields the protein CASSVLADYNSPLHF.

In its sample, this clone ranks as medium-sized (0.01 to 0.1%). The V call is TRBV20-1, the J call TRBJ2-1, with 7 nucleotides matching TRBD2. Trimming removed 0 bases from V and 0 bases from J; junction bases left unmatched: 11. Germline loops: CDR1 DFQATT, CDR2 SNEGSKA (reference sequence). The CDR3 is 18 residues long. CDR3 coding DNA: TGCAGTGCTAGAGATAGGCTAGCGGCTAAATCCTCCTACAATGAGCAGTTCTTC. Protein sequence: CSARDRLAAKSSYNEQFF.

The table lists this clone with a few counts. The V gene is TRBV11-3, the J gene TRBJ2-7, with D tentatively TRBD1 (5 bases). The CDR3 is made up of 11 amino acids. V was shortened by 6 bases and J by 5 bases, with 8 bases between the two germline ends. In germline, CDR1 is SGHNT, CDR2 YENEEA. The CDR3, as DNA: TGTGCCAGCAGGGGGCTTAACGAGCAGTACTTC. Residues: CASRGLNEQYF.

A word on this clone: Germline is not matched at one junction end, which may reflect a read error. The rearrangement links TRBV5-1 to TRBJ2-1, with D tentatively TRBD2 (6 bases). Germline lookup yields CDR1 SGHRS and CDR2 YFSETQ. This CDR3 spans 16 amino acids. The CDR3 sequence: CASSLDGVRGSNEQFF. In nucleotides, the CDR3 is TGCGCCAGCAGCTTGGATGGGGTTCGGGGGTCTAATGAACAGTTCTTC.

This clone was observed a handful of times. This chain links TRBV7-7 with TRBJ2-2; D possibly matches TRBD1 or TRBD2 (5 bases each). V gave up 5 bases and J gave up 6 bases, with 19 bases separating them. The CDR3 sequence is 16 residues long. Per the germline V gene, CDR1 is SSHAT and CDR2 is FNYEAQ (reference sequence). The CDR3 reads CASSPLGTPGAGELFF. CDR3 DNA: TGTGCCAGCAGCCCTCTCGGGACGCCGGGCGCCGGGGAGCTGTTTTTT.

This clone showed up just a few times. V usage is TRBV19 and J usage is TRBJ1-4, with 8 bases fitting TRBD1. This CDR3 region has 15 residues. The germline V gene has CDR1 LNHDA and CDR2 SQIVND (reference sequence). The V and J ends lost 5 bases and 8 bases, in that order; junction bases with no gene match: 10. CDR3 residues: CASSAGQGIREKLFF. CDR3 sequence (DNA): TGTGCCAGTAGTGCCGGACAGGGCATTAGAGAAAAACTGTTTTTT.

The rearrangement links TRBV7-3 to TRBJ2-1, with 8 positions matching TRBD2. V lost 2 bases, J lost 0 bases, and 3 bases stayed unmatched. Germline assignment: CDR1 SGHTA and CDR2 FQGTGA. This CDR3 contains 16 residues. CDR3 protein: CASSLAGTSSYNEQFF. CDR3 coding DNA: TGTGCCAGCAGCTTAGCCGGGACTAGCTCCTACAATGAGCAGTTCTTC.

By sample fraction, this clone is large. This chain joins TRBV6-1 and TRBJ1-2; D may be TRBD1 (5 bases). V was clipped by 6 bases and J by 0 bases, with 11 bases between them. The germline V gene has CDR1 MNHNS and CDR2 SASEGT. This CDR3 contains 14 residues. The CDR3 protein is CASRPGHSNYGYTF. The CDR3 DNA is TGTGCCAGCAGACCCGGACATTCTAACTATGGCTACACCTTC.

In its sample, this clone was seen a few times. The chain has TRBV20-1 and TRBJ2-7; tentative D call: TRBD2 (5 bases). Germline-derived CDR1 and CDR2 are DFQATT and SNEGSKA (reference sequence). The CDR3 has 13 amino acids. V lost 2 bases and J lost 3, with 11 bases in between. The CDR3 spells CSARSGVDYEQYF. CDR3 DNA: TGCAGTGCTAGATCCGGGGTAGACTACGAGCAGTACTTC.

V usage is TRBV24-1 and J usage is TRBJ2-1; TRBD1 or TRBD2 may be the D gene (5 bases each). Germline lookup yields CDR1 KGHDR and CDR2 SFDVKD. CDR3 length: 13 amino acids. Trimming removed 3 bases at V and 8 bases at J, with 10 bases between. The CDR3: CATSDGGHDEQFF. The DNA of the CDR3 is TGTGCCACCAGTGATGGGGGTCACGATGAGCAGTTCTTC.

In this sample, this clone is medium-sized (0.01 to 0.1%). The chain recombines TRBV20-1 with TRBJ2-1; 10 nucleotides agree with TRBD1. CDR1 DFQATT and CDR2 SNEGSKA come from the germline V gene (reference sequence). The CDR3 has 15 residues. The J segment lost 7 bases and the V segment lost 1 base, leaving 7 bases of the junction unmatched. The CDR3 coding sequence is TGCAGTGCTAGAGGAGGGACAGGGGATCGGAATGAGCAGTTCTTC. This codes for CSARGGTGDRNEQFF.

This clone occurred a few times. The chain recombines TRBV20-1 with TRBJ1-5; D is undetermined. The CDR3 runs to 12 residues. Trimming took 7 bases from V and 4 from J, leaving 11 bases between them. The V gene's germline CDR1 is DFQATT and CDR2 SNEGSKA (reference sequence). The CDR3 here is CSVGRRNQPQHF. The CDR3 DNA is TGCAGTGTGGGCAGGAGAAATCAGCCCCAGCATTTT.

The V call is TRBV20-1, the J call TRBJ1-2; D gene ambiguous. The CDR3 runs 13 residues. The ends were cut back, 3 bases at V and 1 base at J, with 9 bases in the middle. Germline V gene sequence: CDR1 DFQATT, CDR2 SNEGSKA (reference sequence). The CDR3 spells CSASPNYNYGYTF. The DNA for the CDR3 is TGCAGTGCTAGCCCCAACTATAACTATGGCTACACCTTC.

This clone came up many times. This chain uses TRBV3-1 with TRBJ2-4, with D perhaps matching TRBD2 (6 bases). CDR3 length equals 14 residues. Per germline, CDR1 LGHDT and CDR2 YNNKEL (reference sequence). Deletions cut 4 bases from V and 10 bases from J, with 17 bases between. CDR3 protein: CASSRRDSNHIQYF. The CDR3 DNA reads TGTGCCAGCAGCCGCCGGGACTCCAATCATATTCAGTACTTC.

This clone has ten or more counts. The V gene is TRBV27, the J gene TRBJ2-3; 14 bases match TRBD2. Germline values: CDR1 MNHEY, CDR2 SMNVEV (reference sequence). V lost 4 bases and J lost 5; bases outside the gene matches: 8. The CDR3 extends over 17 amino acids. The chain's CDR3 is CASSSRLAGGGVDTQYF. The CDR3 DNA sequence: TGTGCCAGCAGTTCCCGACTAGCGGGAGGGGGAGTAGATACGCAGTATTTT.

This clone was seen a handful of times. The rearrangement uses TRBV11-1 and TRBJ2-3; possible D gene TRBD2, 6 bases. The CDR3 length is 16 residues. V lost 1 base and J lost 3, with 14 bases in between. Germline CDR1 is SGHAT and CDR2 is FQDESV (reference sequence). CDR3 sequence reads: CASSLEGRAGTDTQYF. CDR3 DNA: TGTGCCAGCAGCTTAGAGGGCAGGGCGGGAACAGATACGCAGTATTTT.

The table lists this clone with a few counts. The chain's CDR3 is CASSLGENNEQFF. CDR3 sequence (DNA): TGTGCCAGCAGCTTAGGAGAGAACAATGAGCAGTTCTTC. The rearrangement joins TRBV11-3 to TRBJ2-1; D is ambiguous. The CDR3 contains 13 residues. V was clipped by 1 base and J by 5 bases, with 6 bases between them. The germline CDR1 and CDR2 sequences are SGHNT and YENEEA.